Listed here is a single T cell receptor beta chain. The sample originates from a study of T cell changes during pregnancy in multiple sclerosis. Libraries were prepared by immunoSEQ multiplex PCR; TCRdb keeps only in-frame clonotypes and omits some of them. The sample has some 66,000 clones; around nine tenths are singletons. The CDR3 spans 15 residues. The germline CDR1 and CDR2 sequences are SGHAT and FQNNGV. The V and J ends lost 3 bases and 3 bases, in that order; junction bases with no gene match: 7. The sequence derives from a female donor with multiple sclerosis, enrolled in a pregnancy study. Source: CD8+ T cells from peripheral blood mononuclear cells, taken before pregnancy. The chain carries TRBV11-2 and TRBJ2-7; TRBD1 aligns across 8 bases. This CDR3 reads CASSFPGQGRYEQYF. DNA for the CDR3: TGTGCCAGCAGCTTTCCAGGACAGGGACGCTACGAGCAGTACTTC.